This TCR beta chain was captured in a study of T cells in Graves' hyperthyroidism and ophthalmopathy. Amplification targeted TCR beta CDR3 regions from RNA transcripts. The TCR CDR3 was amplified in a first-round RT-PCR using the HTBI primer set. TCRdb used MiXCR to reprocess the multiplex PCR reads, holding one entry per CDR3 protein. This sample yields about 640,000 distinct CDR3 sequences, of which roughly 20% are seen a single time; about 35% belongs to the top ten. Uncontrolled infections, other autoimmune diseases, pregnancy or lactation led to exclusion of patients. The V gene's germline CDR1 is GTSNPN and CDR2 SVGIG (reference sequence). J was trimmed by 0 bases and V by 0 bases; bases with no gene match: 4. The length of the CDR3 is 15 residues.

The sample taken for sequencing was blood. This chain uses TRBV30 with TRBJ1-1, with 7 bases matching TRBD1. The TCR was taken from a young man with Graves' ophthalmopathy. CDR3 sequence: CAWSVGTAMNTEAFF. The CDR3 DNA is TGTGCCTGGAGTGTAGGGACAGCGATGAACACTGAAGCTTTCTTT.